Detailed here is one T cell receptor (beta chain). Mismatch with germline at one junction end may stem from a read error. The CDR3 runs to 16 residues. CDR1 and CDR2 (germline): MRHNA, SNTAGT. Each CDR3 protein is one row after TCRdb ran MiXCR on the PCR reads. Found here are over 8,500 distinct CDR3 sequences, around three fifths of them singletons; the top ten hold less than 90%. This entry is derived from a study of CD4 and CD8 cells across lung adenocarcinoma regions. Donors had localized lung adenocarcinoma, a non-small cell lung cancer. The clonotype was recovered from a male donor with lung adenocarcinoma. The CD4 and CD8 labels of this study may be unreliable. Sequenced: CD8+ T cells from the margin of a lung tumor. V usage is TRBV6-4 and J usage is TRBJ2-4; D ambiguous. CDR3 DNA: TGTGCGAGCAGTGACTCGTGGCTTTGCGGCACCAACATTCAGTACTTC. Its protein is CASSDSWLCGTNIQYF.